The T cell receptor beta chain under discussion was sequenced for a study of blood T cell repertoires in COVID-19. The wider study: Nucleic acid was either cDNA or gDNA, and it came from T cells, B-cell-depleted T cells, or PBMCs.

The table came from immunoSEQ multiplex PCR; TCRdb's copy has only in-frame clones and leaves some out. The table records 70,000 to 100,000 clones, 88% of them present only once. Trimming took off 0 bases at V and 5 bases at J, with 7 bases between the two ends. Germline V CDR1 and CDR2: LGHDT, YNNKEL (reference sequence). The CDR3 spans 13 residues. This clonotype originated in a woman aged 80 or over with acute or convalescent COVID-19. The chain recombines TRBV3-1 (or the pseudogene TRBV3-2) with TRBJ1-2; D remains unclear. The sample was peripheral blood. The CDR3 DNA reads TGTGCCAGCAGCCAAGAATCGGTGTATGGCTACACCTTC. Residues: CASSQESVYGYTF.